Listed below are T cell receptor beta chains from one sample, sequenced in a study of cytomegalovirus exposure and HLA in healthy donors. Measured with immunoSEQ multiplex PCR; TCRdb has only the in-frame clones, and not every one. Among around 160,000 clones listed, approximately 80% were seen once. Input material: PBMCs. These receptors were collected from a man younger than 35 in good health and CMV-seropositive. The CDR3 runs from the conserved cysteine through the conserved F or W. Each record gives: D gene, J gene, V gene, clone size, CDR3 protein, CDR3 DNA. A D gene is named only where the DNA matches it firmly. Part of the rows lack a size; the others show once, few, many or a class for expanded clones.

.	TRBJ1-2	TRBV19	.	CASSIAGKGYGYTF	TGTGCCAGTAGTATAGCGGGGAAGGGCTATGGCTACACCTTC
TRBD2	TRBJ2-7	TRBV7-2	once	CASSYGGSPYEQYF	TGTGCCAGCAGTTACGGGGGGAGCCCCTACGAGCAGTACTTC
TRBD1	TRBJ1-2	TRBV6-6	.	CASSDQTGDGYTF	TGTGCCAGCAGTGACCAAACAGGGGATGGCTACACCTTC
TRBD2	TRBJ2-1	TRBV10-3	once	CAISEKSGSNIDEQFF	TGTGCCATCAGTGAGAAAAGCGGGAGCAATATCGATGAGCAGTTCTTC
TRBD2	TRBJ2-4	TRBV5-1	.	CASSPLVGGAKNIQYF	TGCGCCAGCAGCCCCCTGGTGGGGGGGGCCAAAAACATTCAGTACTTC
.	TRBJ1-5	TRBV29-1	.	CSGGVGPNQPQHF	TGCAGCGGGGGAGTTGGACCCAATCAGCCCCAGCATTTT
.	TRBJ2-7	TRBV5-1	.	CASSLGGVLNEQYF	TGCGCCAGCAGCTTGGGCGGAGTCCTAAACGAGCAGTACTTC
TRBD1	TRBJ1-1	TRBV6-5	.	CASSTRDSSYTEAFF	TGTGCCAGCAGTACCCGGGACAGTTCCTACACTGAAGCTTTCTTT
.	TRBJ2-7	TRBV11-1	few	CASSFGQAYEQYF	TGTGCCAGCAGCTTTGGTCAGGCCTACGAGCAGTACTTC
.	TRBJ2-1	TRBV18	.	CASSPGRDHNEQFF	TGTGCCAGCTCACCGGGCAGGGATCACAATGAGCAGTTCTTC
TRBD1	TRBJ1-5	TRBV19	.	CASTPQGGQPQHF	TGTGCCAGTACCCCGCAGGGGGGCCAGCCCCAGCATTTT
.	TRBJ2-7	TRBV7-9	.	CASSGRSGSSYEQYF	TGTGCCAGCAGCGGACGAAGCGGATCCTCCTACGAGCAGTACTTC
.	TRBJ1-5	TRBV19	.	CASSKFPGSNQPQHF	TGTGCCAGTAGTAAGTTCCCGGGGAGCAATCAGCCCCAGCATTTT
TRBD1	TRBJ2-3	TRBV5-1	.	CASSPGQGGSTDTQYF	TGCGCCAGCAGCCCTGGACAGGGTGGGAGCACAGATACGCAGTATTTT
TRBD1	TRBJ1-1	TRBV19	once	CASSSDRANMNTEAFF	TGTGCCAGTAGTAGTGACAGGGCAAACATGAACACTGAAGCTTTCTTT
.	TRBJ2-2	TRBV5-1	.	CASSFRGTGELFF	TGCGCCAGCAGCTTCCGCGGAACCGGGGAGCTGTTTTTT